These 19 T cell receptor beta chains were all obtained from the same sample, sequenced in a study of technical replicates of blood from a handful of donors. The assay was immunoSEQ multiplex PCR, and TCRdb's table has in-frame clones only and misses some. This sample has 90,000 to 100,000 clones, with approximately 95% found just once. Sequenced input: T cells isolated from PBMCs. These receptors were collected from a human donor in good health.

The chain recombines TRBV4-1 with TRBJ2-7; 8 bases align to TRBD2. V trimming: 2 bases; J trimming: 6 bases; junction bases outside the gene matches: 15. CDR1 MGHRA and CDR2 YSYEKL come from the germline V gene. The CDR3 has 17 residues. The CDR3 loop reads CASSQLSYEAGDAEQYF. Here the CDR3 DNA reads TGCGCCAGCAGCCAACTTAGCTATGAAGCGGGAGACGCCGAGCAGTACTTC.

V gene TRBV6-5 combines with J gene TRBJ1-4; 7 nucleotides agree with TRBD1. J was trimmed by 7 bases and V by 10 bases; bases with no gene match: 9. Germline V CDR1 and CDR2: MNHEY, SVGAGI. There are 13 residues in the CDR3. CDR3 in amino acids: CAIRQTGSEKLFF. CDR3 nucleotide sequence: TGTGCCATCAGGCAGACAGGGAGTGAAAAACTGTTTTTT.

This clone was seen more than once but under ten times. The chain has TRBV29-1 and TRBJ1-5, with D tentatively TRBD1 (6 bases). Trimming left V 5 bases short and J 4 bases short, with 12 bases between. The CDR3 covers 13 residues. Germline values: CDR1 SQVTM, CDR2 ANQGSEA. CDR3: CSVIWDTNQPQHF. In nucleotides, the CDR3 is TGCAGCGTTATCTGGGACACTAATCAGCCCCAGCATTTT.

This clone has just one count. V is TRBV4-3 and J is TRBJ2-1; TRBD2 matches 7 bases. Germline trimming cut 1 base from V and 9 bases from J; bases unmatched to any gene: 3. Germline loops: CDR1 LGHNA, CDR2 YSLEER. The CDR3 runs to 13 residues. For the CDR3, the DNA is TGCGCCAGCAGCCAAGGGACTAGGGGTGAGCAGTTCTTC. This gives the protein CASSQGTRGEQFF.

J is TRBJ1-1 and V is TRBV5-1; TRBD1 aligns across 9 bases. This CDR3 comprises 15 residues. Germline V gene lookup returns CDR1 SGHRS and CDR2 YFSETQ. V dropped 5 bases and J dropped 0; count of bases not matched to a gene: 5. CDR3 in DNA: TGCGCCAGCAGACAGGGGGCAAGCCTGAACACTGAAGCTTTCTTT. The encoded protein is CASRQGASLNTEAFF. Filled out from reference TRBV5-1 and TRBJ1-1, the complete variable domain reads KAGVTQTPRYLIKTRGQQVTLSCSPISGHRSVSWYQQTPGQGLQFLFEYFSETQRNKGNFPGRFSGRQFSNSRSEMNVSTLELGDSALYLCASRQGASLNTEAFFGQGTRLTVV.

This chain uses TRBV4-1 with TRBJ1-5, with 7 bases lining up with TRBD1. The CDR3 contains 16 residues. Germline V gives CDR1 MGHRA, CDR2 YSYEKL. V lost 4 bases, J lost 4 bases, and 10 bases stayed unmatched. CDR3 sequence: CASSLRHRDRNQPQHF. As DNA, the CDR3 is TGCGCCAGCAGCCTTAGGCACCGGGACAGAAATCAGCCCCAGCATTTT.

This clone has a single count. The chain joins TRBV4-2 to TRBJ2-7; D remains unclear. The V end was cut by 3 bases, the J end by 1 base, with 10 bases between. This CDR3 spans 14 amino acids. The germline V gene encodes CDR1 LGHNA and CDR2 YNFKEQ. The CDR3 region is CASSHTLSSYEQYF. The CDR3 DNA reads TGTGCCAGCAGCCATACCTTGAGTTCCTACGAGCAGTACTTC.

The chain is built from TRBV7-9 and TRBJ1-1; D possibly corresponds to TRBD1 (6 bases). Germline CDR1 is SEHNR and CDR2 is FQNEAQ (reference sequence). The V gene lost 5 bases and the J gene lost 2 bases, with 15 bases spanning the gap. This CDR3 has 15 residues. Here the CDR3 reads CASSPPGGLNTEAFF. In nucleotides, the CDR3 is TGTGCCAGCAGCCCACCCGGGGGGCTCAACACTGAAGCTTTCTTT. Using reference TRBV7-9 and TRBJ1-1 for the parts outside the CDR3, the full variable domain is DTGVSQNPRHKITKRGQNVTFRCDPISEHNRLYWYRQTLGQGPEFLTYFQNEAQLEKSRLLSDRFSAERPKGSFSTLEIQRTEQGDSAMYLCASSPPGGLNTEAFFGQGTRLTVV.

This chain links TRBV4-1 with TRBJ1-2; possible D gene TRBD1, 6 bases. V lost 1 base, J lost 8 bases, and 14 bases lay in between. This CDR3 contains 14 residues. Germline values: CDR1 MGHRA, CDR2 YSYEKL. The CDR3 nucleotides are TGCGCCAGCAGCCAAGGGCAGGGGCTCGTGGGCTACACCTTC. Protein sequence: CASSQGQGLVGYTF.

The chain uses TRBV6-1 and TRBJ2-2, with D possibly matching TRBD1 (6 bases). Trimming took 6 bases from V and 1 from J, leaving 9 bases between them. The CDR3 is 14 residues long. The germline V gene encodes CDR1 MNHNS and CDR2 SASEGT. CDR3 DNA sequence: TGTGCCAGCAGAGTACAGGGGAACACCGGGGAGCTGTTTTTT. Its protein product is CASRVQGNTGELFF.

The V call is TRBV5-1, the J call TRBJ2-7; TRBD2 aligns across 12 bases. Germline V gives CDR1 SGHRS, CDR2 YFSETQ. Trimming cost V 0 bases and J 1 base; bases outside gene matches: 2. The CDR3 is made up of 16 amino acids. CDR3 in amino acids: CASSLALAGGSYEQYF. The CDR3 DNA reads TGCGCCAGCAGCTTGGCACTAGCGGGAGGATCCTACGAGCAGTACTTC.

This CDR3 is CASSYSLAVYNEQFF. The CDR3 bases are TGTGCCAGCAGTTATAGCCTAGCGGTCTACAATGAGCAGTTCTTC. The V gene is TRBV6-5, the J gene TRBJ2-1; 7 nucleotides agree with TRBD2. The germline CDR1 and CDR2 sequences are MNHEY and SVGAGI. V gave up 3 bases and J gave up 3 bases; unmatched junction bases: 5. The CDR3 is 15 residues long.

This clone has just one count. The CDR3 loop reads CASSWGLDNNEQFF. CDR3 bases: TGTGCCAGCAGTTGGGGACTAGATAACAATGAGCAGTTCTTC. J is TRBJ2-1 and V is TRBV7-3, with TRBD2 matching over 8 bases. The CDR3 loop spans 14 amino acids. Trimming removed 6 bases from V and 5 bases from J; junction bases left unmatched: 6. From germline, CDR1 is SGHTA and CDR2 FQGTGA.

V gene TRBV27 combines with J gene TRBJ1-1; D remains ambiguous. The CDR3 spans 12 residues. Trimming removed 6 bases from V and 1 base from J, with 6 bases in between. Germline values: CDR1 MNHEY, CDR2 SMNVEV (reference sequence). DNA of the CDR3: TGTGCCAGCAGGGAGGGGAACACTGAAGCTTTCTTT. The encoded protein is CASREGNTEAFF.

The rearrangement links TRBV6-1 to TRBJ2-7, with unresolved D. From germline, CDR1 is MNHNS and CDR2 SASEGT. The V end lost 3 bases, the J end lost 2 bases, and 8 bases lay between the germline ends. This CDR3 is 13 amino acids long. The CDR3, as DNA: TGTGCCAGCAGTGACAGGAACCCCTACGAGCAGTACTTC. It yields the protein CASSDRNPYEQYF.

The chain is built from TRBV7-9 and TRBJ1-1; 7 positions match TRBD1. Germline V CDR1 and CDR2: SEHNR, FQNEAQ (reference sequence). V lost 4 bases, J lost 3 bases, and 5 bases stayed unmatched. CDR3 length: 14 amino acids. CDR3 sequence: CASSSRQGDTEAFF. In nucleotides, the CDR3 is TGTGCCAGCAGCTCCCGACAGGGCGACACTGAAGCTTTCTTT.

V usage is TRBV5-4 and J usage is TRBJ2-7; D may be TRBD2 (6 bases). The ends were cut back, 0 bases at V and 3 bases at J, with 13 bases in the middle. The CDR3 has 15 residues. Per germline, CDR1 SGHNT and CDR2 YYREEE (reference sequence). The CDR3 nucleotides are TGTGCCAGCAGCTTGGACATGGGGACTGGCTACGAGCAGTACTTC. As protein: CASSLDMGTGYEQYF.

The CDR3 loop is CATSREGQGYEQYF. CDR3 DNA sequence: TGTGCCACCAGCAGAGAGGGGCAGGGCTACGAGCAGTACTTC. The J gene is TRBJ2-7, the V gene TRBV15, with D perhaps matching TRBD1 (5 bases). Trimming removed 0 bases from V and 3 bases from J, with 9 bases in between. Germline V gives CDR1 LNHNV, CDR2 YYDKDF (reference sequence). The CDR3 runs to 14 residues.

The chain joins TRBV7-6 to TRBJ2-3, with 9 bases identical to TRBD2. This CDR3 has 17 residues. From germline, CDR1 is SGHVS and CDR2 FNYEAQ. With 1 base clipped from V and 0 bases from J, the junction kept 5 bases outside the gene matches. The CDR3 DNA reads TGTGCCAGCAGCTTAGTGGCGGGAGGGCCGAGCACAGATACGCAGTATTTT. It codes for CASSLVAGGPSTDTQYF.